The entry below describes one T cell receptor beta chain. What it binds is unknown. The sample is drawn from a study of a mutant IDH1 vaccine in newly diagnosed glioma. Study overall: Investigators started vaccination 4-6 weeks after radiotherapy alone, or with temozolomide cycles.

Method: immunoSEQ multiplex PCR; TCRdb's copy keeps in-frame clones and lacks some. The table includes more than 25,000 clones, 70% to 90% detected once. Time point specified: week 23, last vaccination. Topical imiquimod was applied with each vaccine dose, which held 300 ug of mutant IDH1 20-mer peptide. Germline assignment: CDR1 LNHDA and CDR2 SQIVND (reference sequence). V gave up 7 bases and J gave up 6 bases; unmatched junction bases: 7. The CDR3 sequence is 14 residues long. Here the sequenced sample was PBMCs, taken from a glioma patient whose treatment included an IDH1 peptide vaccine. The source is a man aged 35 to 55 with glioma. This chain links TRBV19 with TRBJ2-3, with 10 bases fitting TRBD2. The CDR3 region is CASNKPGLADTQYF. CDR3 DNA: TGTGCCAGTAACAAACCGGGACTAGCGGATACGCAGTATTTT.